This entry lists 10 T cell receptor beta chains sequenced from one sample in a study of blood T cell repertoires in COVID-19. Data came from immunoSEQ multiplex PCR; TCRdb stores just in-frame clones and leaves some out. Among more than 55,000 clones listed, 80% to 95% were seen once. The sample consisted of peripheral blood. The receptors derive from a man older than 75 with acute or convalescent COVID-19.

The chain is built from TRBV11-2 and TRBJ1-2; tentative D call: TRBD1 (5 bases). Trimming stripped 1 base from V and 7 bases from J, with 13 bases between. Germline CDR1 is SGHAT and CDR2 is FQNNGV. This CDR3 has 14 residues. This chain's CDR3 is CASSLGGWAGGYTF. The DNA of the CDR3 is TGTGCCAGCAGCTTAGGGGGCTGGGCCGGTGGCTACACCTTC. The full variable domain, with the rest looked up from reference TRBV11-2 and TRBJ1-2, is EAGVAQSPRYKIIEKRQSVAFWCNPISGHATLYWYQQILGQGPKLLIQFQNNGVVDDSQLPKDRFSAERLKGVDSTLKIQPAKLEDSAVYLCASSLGGWAGGYTFGSGTRLTVV.

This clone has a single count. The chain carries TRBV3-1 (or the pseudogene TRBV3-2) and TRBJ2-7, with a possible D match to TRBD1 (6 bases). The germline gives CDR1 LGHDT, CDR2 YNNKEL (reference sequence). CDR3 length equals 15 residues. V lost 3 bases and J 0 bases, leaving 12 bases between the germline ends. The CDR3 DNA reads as TGTGCCAGCAGCCAGGGGGCAGGAAGCTCCTACGAGCAGTACTTC. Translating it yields CASSQGAGSSYEQYF.

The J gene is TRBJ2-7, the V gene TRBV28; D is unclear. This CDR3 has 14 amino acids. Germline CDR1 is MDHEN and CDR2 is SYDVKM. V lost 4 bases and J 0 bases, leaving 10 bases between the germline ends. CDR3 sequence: CASSSYPGSYEQYF. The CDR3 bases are TGTGCCAGCAGTTCCTACCCAGGCTCCTACGAGCAGTACTTC.

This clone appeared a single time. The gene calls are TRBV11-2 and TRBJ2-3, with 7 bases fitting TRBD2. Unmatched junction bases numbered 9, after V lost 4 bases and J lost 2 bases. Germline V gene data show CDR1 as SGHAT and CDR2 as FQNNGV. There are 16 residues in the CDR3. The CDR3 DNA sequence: TGTGCCAGCAGCTCCCTCGCGGGAGCCCCCACAGATACGCAGTATTTT. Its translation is CASSSLAGAPTDTQYF.

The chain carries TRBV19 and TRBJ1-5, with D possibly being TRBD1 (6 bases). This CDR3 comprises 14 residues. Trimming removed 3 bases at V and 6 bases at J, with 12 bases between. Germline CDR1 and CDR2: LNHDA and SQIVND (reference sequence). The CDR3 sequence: CASSMPGGAQPQHF. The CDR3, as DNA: TGTGCCAGTAGTATGCCCGGGGGGGCTCAGCCCCAGCATTTT.

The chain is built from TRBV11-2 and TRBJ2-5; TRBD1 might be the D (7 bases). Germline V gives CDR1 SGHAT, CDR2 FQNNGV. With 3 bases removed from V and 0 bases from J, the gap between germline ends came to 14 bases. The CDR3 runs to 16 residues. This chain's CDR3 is CASSLRDSLYQETQYF. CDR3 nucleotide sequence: TGTGCCAGCAGCTTGCGGGACAGTTTGTACCAAGAGACCCAGTACTTC.

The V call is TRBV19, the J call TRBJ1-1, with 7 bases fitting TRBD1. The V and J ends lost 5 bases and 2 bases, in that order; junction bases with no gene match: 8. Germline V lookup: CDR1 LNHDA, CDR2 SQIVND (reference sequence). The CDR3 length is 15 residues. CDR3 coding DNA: TGTGCCAGTAGTTCGCCGGGACAGACAAACACTGAAGCTTTCTTT. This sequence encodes CASSSPGQTNTEAFF.

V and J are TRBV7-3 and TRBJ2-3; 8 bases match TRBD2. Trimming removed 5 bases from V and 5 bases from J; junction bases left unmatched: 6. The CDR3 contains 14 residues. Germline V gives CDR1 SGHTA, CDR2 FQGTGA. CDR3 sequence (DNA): TGTGCCAGCAGCCAAAGCGGGGGAAAAGATACGCAGTATTTT. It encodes CASSQSGGKDTQYF. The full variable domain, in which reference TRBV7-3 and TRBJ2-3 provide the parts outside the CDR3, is GAGVSQTPSNKVTEKGKYVELRCDPISGHTALYWYRQSLGQGPEFLIYFQGTGAADDSGLPNDRFFAVRPEGSVSTLKIQRTERGDSAVYLCASSQSGGKDTQYFGPGTRLTVL.

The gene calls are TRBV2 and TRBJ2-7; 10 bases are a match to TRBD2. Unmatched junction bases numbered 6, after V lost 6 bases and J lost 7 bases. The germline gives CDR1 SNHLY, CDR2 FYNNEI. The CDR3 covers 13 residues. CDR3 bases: TGTGCCAGCAGCTCCAGGACTAGCGGTGAGCAGTACTTC. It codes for CASSSRTSGEQYF.

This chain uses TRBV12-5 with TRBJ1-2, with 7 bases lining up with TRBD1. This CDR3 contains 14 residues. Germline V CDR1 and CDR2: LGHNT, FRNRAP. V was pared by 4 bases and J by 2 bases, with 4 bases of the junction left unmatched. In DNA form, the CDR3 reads TGTGCTAGTGGTTCAGGGGACAGCAACTATGGCTACACCTTC. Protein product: CASGSGDSNYGYTF.